The table lists the clone carrying this T cell receptor beta chain with many counts. Its specificity is unknown. The library was built for alpha chains, so this beta chain is an off-target read and its size means little. TCRdb redid the calling of the 5' RACE reads with MiXCR, one entry per CDR3 protein. The sample lists several thousand distinct CDR3 sequences, 14% to 15% occurring once. The germline V gene encodes CDR1 SNHLY and CDR2 FYNNEI. This CDR3 has 16 residues. V dropped 7 bases and J dropped 4 bases, with 20 bases sitting between them. Time point specified: sample taken at primary tumor resection. Donation came from 70 or so patients with untreated early-stage non-small cell lung cancer. This sample is drawn from a study of spatial heterogeneity in lung cancer. Overall study: Raw-read counts averaged over ten per unique TCR and UMI combination. General study results and limits: How many expanded intratumoral alpha and beta TCRs were present tracked the tumor mutation count, which was a count of nonsynonymous mutations.

The origin of this receptor is a female donor with early-stage non-small cell lung cancer. V usage is TRBV2 and J usage is TRBJ1-5; D unclear. The sequenced sample was lung tumor tissue, obtained at surgery. CDR3 sequence (DNA): TGTGCCAGCAAGGCCCCCGGAGAGGTCCTGAATCAGCCCCAGCATTTT. This codes for CASKAPGEVLNQPQHF.